The 2 T cell receptor beta chains given below trace back to one sample, sequenced in a study of T cell responses to AZD1222 COVID-19 vaccine. Data came from immunoSEQ multiplex PCR; TCRdb stores just in-frame clones and leaves some out. This sample has some 120,000 clones, with 92% found just once. Sequencing used peripheral blood, obtained on day 0 of AZD1222 vaccination. The receptor set was obtained from an adult in good health.

Worth noting for this clone: The germline gene is not matched at one end of the junction; a read error may be the cause. The chain recombines TRBV19 with TRBJ2-5; D unclear. CDR1 LNHDA and CDR2 SQIVND come from the germline V gene (reference sequence). The CDR3 is 14 residues long. The CDR3 DNA reads as TGTGCCAGTAGTATAGGGCCGTCTCAAGAGGCCCAGTACTTC. Its translation: CASSIGPSQEAQYF.

The rearrangement joins TRBV29-1 to TRBJ1-2; D gene ambiguous. CDR3 length: 12 residues. Trimming removed 1 base from V and 7 bases from J, with 10 bases in between. Germline lookup yields CDR1 SQVTM and CDR2 ANQGSEA. For the CDR3, the DNA is TGCAGCGTTGAAGGGACTCTAGGTGGCTACACCTTC. It specifies CSVEGTLGGYTF.